These 22 T cell receptor beta chains were all obtained from the same sample, sequenced in a study of T cells in Graves' hyperthyroidism and ophthalmopathy. RNA transcripts were the template for amplifying TCR beta CDR3 regions. The HTBI primer set was used in a first-round RT-PCR of the TCR CDR3. TCRdb reprocessed the multiplex PCR reads with MiXCR, giving one entry per CDR3 protein. The sample lists a few hundred thousand distinct CDR3 sequences, about 20% occurring once. The sample taken for sequencing was blood. The receptors originated from a woman in her 70s with Graves' ophthalmopathy.

This clonotype showed up just a few times. The gene calls are TRBV6-2 or TRBV6-3 and TRBJ2-7; no clear D gene. The CDR3 is 11 amino acids. The V end was cut by 5 bases, the J end by 5 bases, with 7 bases between. Germline V gene sequence: CDR1 MNHEY, CDR2 SVGEGT. CDR3 nucleotide sequence: TGTGCCAGCAGTCAAGGGAACGAGCAGTACTTC. Translating it yields CASSQGNEQYF.

V usage is TRBV3-1 and J usage is TRBJ2-1, with TRBD2 matching 9 bases. The CDR3 runs 18 residues. The germline gives CDR1 LGHDT, CDR2 YNNKEL (reference sequence). J gave up 6 bases and V 5 bases, and 17 bases lay outside the gene matches. The CDR3 spells CASSSFLSSGRTANEQFF. DNA of the CDR3: TGTGCCAGCAGCTCCTTCCTGTCCAGCGGGAGGACTGCCAATGAGCAGTTCTTC.

In its sample, this clonotype was seen a few times. The chain couples TRBV20-1 to TRBJ2-5; TRBD2 aligns across 8 bases. Per germline, CDR1 DFQATT and CDR2 SNEGSKA (reference sequence). This CDR3 is built from 15 residues. V shed 5 bases and J 6 bases; nucleotides not matched to a gene: 14. CDR3 nucleotide sequence: TGCAGTGCTGGTCCAAGCGGGAGTTCGGGAAAGACCCAGTACTTC. Encoded protein: CSAGPSGSSGKTQYF.

This clonotype was detected many times. This rearrangement joins TRBV2 to TRBJ1-2; perhaps TRBD1 as D (5 bases). In germline, CDR1 is SNHLY, CDR2 FYNNEI. This CDR3 is built from 13 residues. Trimming shortened V by 3 bases and J by 4 bases, and 9 bases separated the two germline ends. This chain's CDR3 is CASSEGRGYGYTF. CDR3 coding DNA: TGTGCCAGCAGTGAGGGACGGGGCTATGGCTACACCTTC.

This clonotype was counted a few times. CDR3 in amino acids: CASSSNRGYTDTQYF. CDR3 DNA sequence: TGTGCCAGCAGTTCGAACAGGGGCTACACAGATACGCAGTATTTT. The J gene is TRBJ2-3, the V gene TRBV27, with 7 bases fitting TRBD1. The CDR3 length is 15 residues. CDR1 is MNHEY and CDR2 is SMNVEV in the germline V gene (reference sequence). The trim removed 4 bases at V and 2 bases at J, leaving 6 bases unmatched.

V and J are TRBV7-2 and TRBJ2-7; the match to TRBD2 covers 10 bases. Judging by the DNA end, TRBJ2-1 fits better; the J call may be wrong. CDR3 size: 15 residues. Germline V lookup: CDR1 SGHTA, CDR2 FQGNSA. Written as DNA, the CDR3 is TGTGCCAGCAGCGCCACTAGCGGGACCAACTACGAGCAGTTCTTC. It encodes CASSATSGTNYEQFF.

As to this clonotype: A much larger clone differs from this one at a single base, so this may be a read error. The rearrangement joins TRBV7-2 to TRBJ2-7, with D unclear. Germline V CDR1 and CDR2: SGHTA, FQGNSA. This CDR3 is built from 11 residues. The CDR3 DNA is TGTGACAGCAGCGAGCGATACGAGCAGTACTTC. It encodes CDSSERYEQYF.

This clonotype was observed a handful of times. The gene calls are TRBV6-1 and TRBJ2-3, with D possibly TRBD2 on 5 matching bases. Trimming took 6 bases from V and 4 from J, leaving 14 bases between them. Germline-derived CDR1 and CDR2 are MNHNS and SASEGT. The CDR3 totals 14 residues. The CDR3, as DNA: TGTGCCAGCAGCAAACTAGTGTCCGCAGATACGCAGTATTTT. The encoded protein is CASSKLVSADTQYF.

This clonotype has a handful of counts. The rearrangement uses TRBV14 and TRBJ2-5; TRBD1 matches at 10 bases. The CDR3 contains 15 residues. Germline V gene data show CDR1 as SGHDN and CDR2 as FVKESK. The V gene end was trimmed by 2 bases and the J gene end by 4 bases; junction bases not matched to a gene: 4. CDR3 amino acids: CASSQWGQGRETQYF. The CDR3 DNA is TGTGCCAGCAGCCAATGGGGACAGGGGAGAGAGACCCAGTACTTC.

The table lists this clonotype with a few counts. The chain is built from TRBV6-5 and TRBJ2-1; TRBD2 agrees at 9 bases. The V segment lost 3 bases and the J segment 9 bases; nucleotides outside the gene matches: 6. The CDR3 totals 14 residues. Germline-derived CDR1 and CDR2 are MNHEY and SVGAGI. The CDR3 reads CASSYGGRATEQFF. The CDR3 nucleotides are TGTGCCAGCAGTTATGGCGGGAGGGCCACTGAGCAGTTCTTC.

The J gene is TRBJ1-6, the V gene TRBV28; 7 bases align to TRBD1. The CDR3 loop spans 15 amino acids. Trimming took 8 bases from V and 7 from J; bases not matched to a gene: 11. Germline V CDR1 and CDR2: MDHEN, SYDVKM. The DNA for the CDR3 is TGTGCCAGCGCAGAGTTGACAGGGCAGAATTCACCCCTCCACTTT. Its translation: CASAELTGQNSPLHF.

This clonotype was detected only a few times. V and J are TRBV12-3 or TRBV12-4 and TRBJ2-1; TRBD2 matches 8 bases. The CDR3 totals 15 residues. Trimming removed 4 bases from V and 6 bases from J; junction bases left unmatched: 8. The CDR3 DNA reads as TGTGCCAGCAGTTACGTCGGGACTAGAGGCAATGAGCAGTTCTTC. It yields the protein CASSYVGTRGNEQFF.

This clonotype was recorded many times. J is TRBJ2-7 and V is TRBV28; D possibly corresponds to TRBD2 (6 bases). V lost 6 bases and J lost 5, with 8 bases in between. This CDR3 is built from 11 residues. Germline values: CDR1 MDHEN, CDR2 SYDVKM. CDR3 residues: CASRASDEQYF. The CDR3 bases are TGTGCCAGCAGGGCTAGCGACGAGCAGTACTTC.

This chain links TRBV27 with TRBJ2-7; D is unresolved. The CDR3 sequence is 15 residues long. CDR1 is MNHEY and CDR2 is SMNVEV in the germline V gene (reference sequence). Trimming left V 0 bases short and J 2 bases short, with 11 bases between. The CDR3 DNA sequence: TGTGCCAGCAGTTTATCGCTCGGGCCACCCTACGAGCAGTACTTC. Amino acids: CASSLSLGPPYEQYF.

There are a few counts of this clonotype. J is TRBJ2-1 and V is TRBV20-1; TRBD1 matches at 7 bases. Germline V lookup: CDR1 DFQATT, CDR2 SNEGSKA (reference sequence). The J segment lost 6 bases and the V segment lost 7 bases, leaving 12 bases of the junction unmatched. This CDR3 has 14 residues. CDR3 amino acids: CSVYYGTVSNEQFF. CDR3 nucleotide sequence: TGCAGTGTTTATTACGGGACAGTCTCCAATGAGCAGTTCTTC.

This chain uses TRBV11-3 with TRBJ1-1, with D possibly TRBD1 on 5 matching bases. V was trimmed by 2 bases and J by 5 bases, leaving 15 bases between them. The CDR3 is 15 residues long. Germline V gene data show CDR1 as SGHNT and CDR2 as YENEEA. DNA of the CDR3: TGTGCCAGCAGCTTATTCGGACCAGGGTTGACTGAAGCTTTCTTT. Translated, it gives CASSLFGPGLTEAFF. Filled out from reference TRBV11-3 and TRBJ1-1, the complete variable domain reads EAGVVQSPRYKIIEKKQPVAFWCNPISGHNTLYWYLQNLGQGPELLIRYENEEAVDDSQLPKDRFSAERLKGVDSTLKIQPAELGDSAVYLCASSLFGPGLTEAFFGQGTRLTVV.

Remarks on this clonotype: Here the CDR3 omits its conserved ending phenylalanine or tryptophan, so a read error is the likely source. The V gene is TRBV12-5, the J gene TRBJ1-1; weak D call: TRBD1 (5 bases). This CDR3 contains 14 residues. Trimming cost V 4 bases and J 1 base, with 10 bases left between them. Germline CDR1 LGHNT, CDR2 FRNRAP. The CDR3 loop is CASGSGTANTEAFL. The CDR3 DNA follows: TGTGCTAGTGGTTCCGGGACGGCGAACACTGAAGCTTTCCTT.

This clonotype was recorded a few times. V usage is TRBV24-1 and J usage is TRBJ1-4, with 7 nucleotides matching TRBD1. CDR1 KGHDR and CDR2 SFDVKD come from the germline V gene. V shed 6 bases, J shed 6 bases, and the junction held 6 bases outside the gene matches. CDR3 size: 14 residues. Here the CDR3 reads CATSRGGADEKLFF. DNA of the CDR3: TGTGCCACCAGTCGAGGGGGCGCGGATGAAAAACTGTTTTTT.

The CDR3, as DNA: TGTGCCATTTTCTCCGGGGCCAACGTCCTGACTTTC. As protein: CAIFSGANVLTF. The J gene is TRBJ2-6, the V gene TRBV10-3; no definite D call. The CDR3 extends over 12 amino acids. Trimming pared 9 bases from V and 4 bases from J, leaving 7 bases between. Germline CDR1 is ENHRY and CDR2 is SYGVKD.

V gene TRBV18 combines with J gene TRBJ1-1, with D maybe TRBD1 (5 bases). In germline, CDR1 is KGHSH, CDR2 LQKENI. This CDR3 has 14 amino acids. V was cut by 3 bases and J by 5 bases, with 13 bases left in between. CDR3: CASSPMGLATEAFF. The CDR3 coding sequence is TGTGCCAGCTCACCGATGGGGCTGGCGACTGAAGCTTTCTTT.

V and J are TRBV2 and TRBJ2-2; D gene ambiguous. This CDR3 has 14 residues. Trimming cost V 1 base and J 7 bases, with 10 bases left between them. Germline V CDR1 and CDR2: SNHLY, FYNNEI. The CDR3 is CASSEGRVGGELFF. The CDR3 nucleotides are TGTGCCAGCAGTGAAGGTAGGGTGGGCGGGGAGCTGTTTTTT. The full variable domain, completed using reference TRBV2 and TRBJ2-2, is EPEVTQTPSHQVTQMGQEVILRCVPISNHLYFYWYRQILGQKVEFLVSFYNNEISEKSEIFDDQFSVERPDGSNFTLKIRSTKLEDSAMYFCASSEGRVGGELFFGEGSRLTVL.

A few counts support this clonotype. V gene TRBV10-3 combines with J gene TRBJ2-2; D unclear. Trimming left V 0 bases short and J 0 bases short, with 8 bases between. The CDR3 loop spans 16 amino acids. Germline CDR1 is ENHRY and CDR2 is SYGVKD. CDR3 residues: CAISESMHANTGELFF. The CDR3 nucleotides read TGTGCCATCAGTGAGTCGATGCACGCGAACACCGGGGAGCTGTTTTTT.